One sample yielded the 20 T cell receptor beta chains listed below, sequenced in a study of shared clonotypes between healthy human individuals. TCRdb's copy holds only in-frame clones and misses some; the assay was immunoSEQ multiplex PCR. The data hold 1.4 million to 1.5 million clones, with approximately 96% observed a single time. Sequences were obtained from naive CD4+ T cells sorted from blood. Indicated subset: CD45RA+ positively selected. The receptors come from a man aged 30-40 years in good health.

The V and J genes are TRBV5-1 and TRBJ2-1; maybe TRBD2 (6 bases). V shed 1 base and J shed 5 bases, with 19 bases lying between them. The CDR3 length is 17 residues. Germline V gene lookup returns CDR1 SGHRS and CDR2 YFSETQ. The CDR3 bases are TGCGCCAGCAGCTTGTGGAACCGGGACTTTTTAGACAATGAGCAGTTCTTC. Protein product: CASSLWNRDFLDNEQFF.

The V gene is TRBV5-5, the J gene TRBJ1-1; possible D gene TRBD1, 5 bases. The CDR3 is 14 residues long. The V gene's germline CDR1 is SGHKS and CDR2 YYEKEE (reference sequence). The V gene lost 4 bases and the J gene lost 1 base, with 11 bases spanning the gap. CDR3 amino acids: CASSQRGPNTEAFF. The CDR3 DNA follows: TGTGCCAGCAGCCAGAGGGGACCGAACACTGAAGCTTTCTTT.

This chain links TRBV11-2 with TRBJ1-5; D possibly corresponds to TRBD1 (5 bases). The V end was cut by 5 bases, the J end by 8 bases, with 13 bases between. Germline V gene sequence: CDR1 SGHAT, CDR2 FQNNGV. The CDR3 is 13 residues long. The CDR3 DNA follows: TGTGCCAGCAGCCGCGGGGGTGAGAAGCCCCAGCATTTT. It specifies CASSRGGEKPQHF.

The chain links TRBV18 to TRBJ2-1; D perhaps matches TRBD2 (6 bases). CDR3 length: 14 amino acids. CDR1 is KGHSH and CDR2 is LQKENI in the germline V gene. Trimming stripped 0 bases from V and 8 bases from J, with 11 bases between. As DNA, the CDR3 is TGTGCCAGCTCACCACCGGAGGGTCGGTATGAGCAGTTCTTC. Translated: CASSPPEGRYEQFF.

The chain recombines TRBV7-2 with TRBJ2-7; D remains ambiguous. The length of the CDR3 is 11 residues. V lost 0 bases and J 6 bases, leaving 3 bases between the germline ends. Per the germline V gene, CDR1 is SGHTA and CDR2 is FQGNSA. CDR3 amino acids: CASSLAVEQYF. As DNA, the CDR3 is TGTGCCAGCAGCTTAGCGGTCGAGCAGTACTTC.

V usage is TRBV28 and J usage is TRBJ2-1; 9 nucleotides line up with TRBD2. Germline V CDR1 and CDR2: MDHEN, SYDVKM. J gave up 2 bases and V 0 bases, and 11 bases lay outside the gene matches. The CDR3 has 19 amino acids. CDR3 sequence (DNA): TGTGCCAGCAGTTTATGGACTAGCGGCACGGTTTTAGCCTACAATGAGCAGTTCTTC. Residues: CASSLWTSGTVLAYNEQFF.

The chain links TRBV19 to TRBJ1-5; the D is unclear. The CDR3 is 18 amino acids. Per the germline V gene, CDR1 is LNHDA and CDR2 is SQIVND (reference sequence). V lost 7 bases, J lost 0 bases, and 22 bases lay in between. The CDR3 spells CASTTTPRSKYSNQPQHF. For the CDR3, the DNA is TGTGCCAGTACGACCACACCTCGGAGCAAATATAGCAATCAGCCCCAGCATTTT. The full variable domain, rest sourced from reference TRBV19 and TRBJ1-5, is DGGITQSPKYLFRKEGQNVTLSCEQNLNHDAMYWYRQDPGQGLRLIYYSQIVNDFQKGDIAEGYSVSREKKESFPLTVTSAQKNPTAFYLCASTTTPRSKYSNQPQHFGDGTRLSIL.

The CDR3 coding sequence is TGTGCCAGCAGCTTGGGCCGGGAGGGATGGGAGCAGTACTTC. It specifies CASSLGREGWEQYF. The chain carries TRBV5-4 and TRBJ2-7; 8 nucleotides match TRBD2. The CDR3 is 14 amino acids. V lost 0 bases to trimming and J lost 7 bases; unmatched junction nucleotides: 6. Germline V gene sequence: CDR1 SGHNT, CDR2 YYREEE (reference sequence).

The chain has TRBV29-1 and TRBJ2-1; 8 bases map to TRBD2. This CDR3 is 13 amino acids long. The germline gives CDR1 SQVTM, CDR2 ANQGSEA. The trim removed 6 bases at V and 3 bases at J, leaving 4 bases unmatched. CDR3 coding DNA: TGCAGCGTCATAGCGGGAATCTACAATGAGCAGTTCTTC. It translates to CSVIAGIYNEQFF.

The genes are TRBV7-6 and TRBJ2-1; TRBD2 agrees at 12 bases. After removal of 3 bases from V and 9 bases from J, the junction contained 9 bases not matched to a gene. This CDR3 spans 16 amino acids. CDR1 is SGHVS, CDR2 FNYEAQ, per germline. CDR3 sequence: CASSFATSGSLGEQFF. The CDR3 nucleotides read TGTGCCAGCAGCTTTGCGACTAGCGGGAGTCTAGGTGAGCAGTTCTTC.

The chain uses TRBV19 and TRBJ1-5; D possibly corresponds to TRBD1 (5 bases). Germline V gene sequence: CDR1 LNHDA, CDR2 SQIVND (reference sequence). The CDR3 length is 16 residues. V gave up 1 base and J gave up 2 bases, with 12 bases separating them. DNA of the CDR3: TGTGCCAGTAGTATAGTTCCACAGGTACGCAATCAGCCCCAGCATTTT. This gives the protein CASSIVPQVRNQPQHF.

This chain links TRBV7-6 with TRBJ1-1; D ambiguous. CDR3 length: 14 amino acids. The germline V and J ends were trimmed by 1 base and 1 base, with 7 bases remaining between them. Germline values: CDR1 SGHVS, CDR2 FNYEAQ. The CDR3 DNA sequence: TGTGCCAGCAGCTTAGAGCGCCCGAACACTGAAGCTTTCTTT. Translated: CASSLERPNTEAFF.

CDR3: CASSPPQGWQETQYF. In DNA, the CDR3 is TGTGCCAGCAGCCCACCCCAAGGTTGGCAAGAGACCCAGTACTTC. The chain recombines TRBV7-6 with TRBJ2-5; D is undetermined. The length of the CDR3 is 15 residues. Per germline, CDR1 SGHVS and CDR2 FNYEAQ. V lost 5 bases and J 2 bases, leaving 15 bases between the germline ends.

This clone came up once. The gene calls are TRBV7-8 and TRBJ1-1, with 7 bases matching TRBD1. V trimming: 5 bases; J trimming: 0 bases; junction bases outside the gene matches: 12. Germline lookup yields CDR1 SGHVS and CDR2 FQNEAQ. This CDR3 is built from 17 residues. The CDR3 region is CASSRRQGVNMNTEAFF. The CDR3 DNA reads as TGTGCCAGCAGCAGACGACAGGGCGTGAACATGAACACTGAAGCTTTCTTT.

This clone was picked up one time. V is TRBV28 and J is TRBJ1-2; D is perhaps TRBD1 (6 bases). Trimming pared 10 bases from V and 8 bases from J, leaving 17 bases between. This CDR3 is 12 amino acids long. Germline CDR1 is MDHEN and CDR2 is SYDVKM. In DNA form, the CDR3 reads TGTGCCACTATGGGGGGGGCCCGAGGCTACACCTTC. It codes for CATMGGARGYTF.

The V gene is TRBV5-4, the J gene TRBJ2-5; 11 nucleotides align to TRBD2. This CDR3 has 16 residues. V dropped 4 bases and J dropped 3; count of bases not matched to a gene: 8. Germline V gives CDR1 SGHNT, CDR2 YYREEE (reference sequence). CDR3 protein: CASSATLAGVEETQYF. CDR3 in DNA: TGTGCCAGCAGCGCGACACTAGCGGGAGTAGAAGAGACCCAGTACTTC.

This chain uses TRBV7-8 with TRBJ2-4; D perhaps matches TRBD1 (6 bases). Germline loops: CDR1 SGHVS, CDR2 FQNEAQ. The CDR3 loop spans 15 amino acids. The V end lost 4 bases, the J end lost 1 base, and 11 bases lay between the germline ends. Here the CDR3 reads CASSWQTGAKNIQYF. CDR3 DNA: TGTGCCAGCAGCTGGCAAACAGGGGCCAAAAACATTCAGTACTTC.

J is TRBJ2-7 and V is TRBV2, with a possible D match to TRBD2 (5 bases). CDR1 is SNHLY, CDR2 FYNNEI, per germline. The V gene lost 4 bases and the J gene lost 0 bases, with 10 bases spanning the gap. This CDR3 comprises 14 residues. The DNA of the CDR3 is TGTGCCAGCAGTGGACCGAGGGCCTCCTACGAGCAGTACTTC. Translation: CASSGPRASYEQYF. Supplemented by reference TRBV2 and TRBJ2-7, the full variable domain reads EPEVTQTPSHQVTQMGQEVILRCVPISNHLYFYWYRQILGQKVEFLVSFYNNEISEKSEIFDDQFSVERPDGSNFTLKIRSTKLEDSAMYFCASSGPRASYEQYFGPGTRLTVT.

V gene TRBV30 combines with J gene TRBJ1-1; 7 bases are shared with TRBD1. The germline gives CDR1 GTSNPN, CDR2 SVGIG (reference sequence). The J segment lost 0 bases and the V segment lost 5 bases, leaving 9 bases of the junction unmatched. The CDR3 runs 15 residues. The CDR3: CAWRRGPLLNTEAFF. As DNA, the CDR3 is TGTGCCTGGCGTAGGGGGCCACTCCTGAACACTGAAGCTTTCTTT.

V and J are TRBV7-2 and TRBJ1-2; TRBD1 agrees at 7 bases. J lost 5 bases, V lost 5 bases, and 14 bases had no gene match. Looked up from germline, CDR1 is SGHTA and CDR2 is FQGNSA. The length of the CDR3 is 16 residues. In nucleotides, the CDR3 is TGTGCCAGCAGCCTATCCCTGGACAGGAAAAGGTATGGCTACACCTTC. Translating it yields CASSLSLDRKRYGYTF.